The next 7 T cell receptor beta chains were all read from a single sample in a study of CD8 T cells in ankylosing spondylitis. Study-wide results and caveats: A TCR beta motif of about eight highly homologous variants appeared characteristic of ankylosing spondylitis blood.

One entry per CDR3 protein, called by TCRdb with MiXCR from the 5' RACE reads. The sample consists of some 800,000 distinct CDR3 sequences, approximately 12% of them appearing once. These receptors lack a known antigen. Material: blood, either unsorted or a sorted T cell fraction (not recorded which). All receptors derive from a male donor with ankylosing spondylitis.

The table lists this clonotype with a few counts. The gene calls are TRBV7-2 and TRBJ2-6, with 8 bases matching TRBD1. This CDR3 has 17 residues. With V trimmed by 5 bases and J by 0 bases, 6 bases remained unmatched. Germline-derived CDR1 and CDR2 are SGHTA and FQGNSA. The CDR3 bases are TGTGCCAGCAGCCCAGGACAGGGACACTCTGGGGCCAACGTCCTGACTTTC. Translating it yields CASSPGQGHSGANVLTF. Based on the CDR3 plus reference TRBV7-2 and TRBJ2-6, the full variable domain is GAGVSQSPSNKVTEKGKDVELRCDPISGHTALYWYRQSLGQGLEFLIYFQGNSAPDKSGLPSDRFSAERTGGSVSTLTIQRTQQEDSAVYLCASSPGQGHSGANVLTFGAGSRLTVL.

The chain links TRBV20-1 to TRBJ2-3; 14 bases line up with TRBD2. Germline CDR1 reads DFQATT; CDR2 reads SNEGSKA (reference sequence). The CDR3 runs 16 residues. V gave up 4 bases and J gave up 6 bases; unmatched junction bases: 9. The CDR3 here is CSATPGTSGRGDTQYF. The CDR3 region has the DNA TGCAGTGCTACCCCCGGGACTAGCGGGAGAGGGGATACGCAGTATTTT.

This clonotype was found a few times. The chain joins TRBV29-1 to TRBJ1-4; perhaps TRBD1 as D (5 bases). From germline, CDR1 is SQVTM and CDR2 ANQGSEA. This CDR3 is built from 13 residues. Trimming removed 5 bases at V and 8 bases at J, with 15 bases between. The CDR3 DNA reads TGCAGCGTTAGGGTAGGGGATGGCGAAAAACTGTTTTTT. Translating gives CSVRVGDGEKLFF.

The chain couples TRBV7-2 to TRBJ2-3; D is unclear. The CDR3 sequence is 14 residues long. Trimming left V 6 bases short and J 4 bases short, with 14 bases between. Germline CDR1 is SGHTA and CDR2 is FQGNSA. CDR3 bases: TGTGCCAGCAGACAAAGGGCACCGCCAGATACGCAGTATTTT. It codes for CASRQRAPPDTQYF.

This clonotype was picked up a small number of times. This chain connects TRBV7-8 to TRBJ2-7; D is ambiguous. V was shortened by 5 bases and J by 4 bases, with 12 bases between the two germline ends. The CDR3 consists of 13 residues. Germline V gives CDR1 SGHVS, CDR2 FQNEAQ. CDR3 DNA sequence: TGTGCCAGCAGCCATGGTTCGGTATACGAGCAGTACTTC. Amino acid sequence: CASSHGSVYEQYF.

Only a few counts were recorded for this clonotype. This could be a read error, since a much larger clone is one nucleotide away. This sequence joins TRBV7-2 and TRBJ2-5, with D uncertain. The CDR3 totals 12 residues. In germline, CDR1 is SGHTA, CDR2 FQGNSA. Trimming took 2 bases from V and 5 from J, leaving 6 bases between them. The CDR3 is CASSLRWETQYF. The CDR3 nucleotides are TGTGCCAGCAGCTTAAGGTGGGAGACCCAGTACTTC.

The CDR3 DNA reads as TGCAGCGCTGCAGGAGCGAATCAGCCCCAGCATTTT. This sequence encodes CSAAGANQPQHF. The V call is TRBV29-1, the J call TRBJ1-5, with D hard to call. The CDR3 is made up of 12 amino acids. V was shortened by 7 bases and J by 4 bases, with 11 bases between the two germline ends. The germline V gene has CDR1 SQVTM and CDR2 ANQGSEA.